These 8 T cell receptor beta chains were sequenced from one sample in a study of T cell responses to AZD1222 COVID-19 vaccine. Sequenced by immunoSEQ multiplex PCR; TCRdb stores in-frame clones only, minus some. The table has about 130,000 clones, approximately 86% seen once; the top ten hold approximately 12%. The sample here was peripheral blood, taken on day 0 of AZD1222 vaccination. The receptors stem from an adult in good health.

This clone has more than one count but fewer than ten. V gene TRBV2 combines with J gene TRBJ1-5; 10 nucleotides line up with TRBD1. The length of the CDR3 is 15 residues. J gave up 3 bases and V 5 bases, and 4 bases lay outside the gene matches. From germline, CDR1 is SNHLY and CDR2 FYNNEI. The CDR3 loop reads CASSKDRGANQPQHF. The DNA for the CDR3 is TGTGCCAGCAGTAAGGACAGGGGGGCCAATCAGCCCCAGCATTTT. Complete variable domain (other parts from reference TRBV2 and TRBJ1-5): EPEVTQTPSHQVTQMGQEVILRCVPISNHLYFYWYRQILGQKVEFLVSFYNNEISEKSEIFDDQFSVERPDGSNFTLKIRSTKLEDSAMYFCASSKDRGANQPQHFGDGTRLSIL.

This chain links TRBV18 with TRBJ1-1; D ambiguous. Germline loops: CDR1 KGHSH, CDR2 LQKENI. The CDR3 is made up of 14 amino acids. The V end lost 3 bases, the J end lost 3 bases, and 11 bases lay between the germline ends. The CDR3 spells CASSPLQTDTEAFF. Here the CDR3 DNA reads TGTGCCAGCTCACCTCTACAGACGGACACTGAAGCTTTCTTT.

V is TRBV7-2 and J is TRBJ2-5; possible D gene TRBD2, 5 bases. The V gene's germline CDR1 is SGHTA and CDR2 FQGNSA. The CDR3 sequence is 14 residues long. Between the trimmed V and J ends, which lost 3 bases and 4 bases, there was a span of 12 bases. CDR3 amino acids: CASSLLRDRETQYF. Written as DNA, the CDR3 is TGTGCCAGCAGCTTGCTCCGGGATAGAGAGACCCAGTACTTC.

This clone was seen more than once but under ten times. This sequence joins TRBV4-3 and TRBJ2-7; D might be TRBD2 (7 bases). CDR3 length equals 16 residues. V was cut by 1 base and J by 2 bases, with 15 bases left in between. Germline CDR1 reads LGHNA; CDR2 reads YSLEER. The CDR3 region is CASSQGGGGNAYEQYF. For the CDR3, the DNA is TGCGCCAGCAGCCAAGGCGGGGGCGGGAATGCCTACGAGCAGTACTTC.

J is TRBJ2-1 and V is TRBV9; unclear D gene. The CDR3 covers 15 residues. The germline CDR1 and CDR2 sequences are SGDLS and YYNGEE. Trimming stripped 0 bases from V and 6 bases from J, with 13 bases between. The CDR3 DNA reads TGTGCCAGCAGCGTAGGTGACGCGGCAAGCAATGAGCAGTTCTTC. Its translation: CASSVGDAASNEQFF.

This clone has just a few counts. CDR3 nucleotides: TGTGCCAGCAGCTTAGCTTCAGAATACGAGCAGTACTTC. Its protein product is CASSLASEYEQYF. J is TRBJ2-7 and V is TRBV13; D unclear. This CDR3 has 13 amino acids. Trimming stripped 1 base from V and 4 bases from J, with 8 bases between. Germline assignment: CDR1 PRHDT and CDR2 FYEKMQ (reference sequence).

The rearrangement links TRBV2 to TRBJ2-3, with 7 nucleotides matching TRBD2. Germline-derived CDR1 and CDR2 are SNHLY and FYNNEI. V lost 6 bases, J lost 1 base, and 7 bases stayed unmatched. CDR3 length: 15 residues. The CDR3 nucleotides read TGTGCCAGCAGCACTAGGAGCGGGGGCACAGATACGCAGTATTTT. Translated: CASSTRSGGTDTQYF.

The chain couples TRBV4-1 to TRBJ1-2; D perhaps matches TRBD1 (5 bases). CDR3 length: 15 amino acids. V was trimmed by 0 bases and J by 0 bases, leaving 8 bases between them. Germline assignment: CDR1 MGHRA and CDR2 YSYEKL. This chain's CDR3 is CASSQEGGTNYGYTF. The DNA for the CDR3 is TGCGCCAGCAGCCAAGAGGGGGGGACTAACTATGGCTACACCTTC.